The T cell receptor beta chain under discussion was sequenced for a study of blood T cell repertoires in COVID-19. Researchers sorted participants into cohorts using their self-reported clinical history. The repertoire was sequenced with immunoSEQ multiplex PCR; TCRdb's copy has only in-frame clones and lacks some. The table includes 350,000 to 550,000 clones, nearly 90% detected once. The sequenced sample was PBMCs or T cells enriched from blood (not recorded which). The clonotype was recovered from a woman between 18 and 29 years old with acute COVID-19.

The CDR3 coding sequence is TGTGCCAGCAGTTACGCCACCCCCAGGGGTTACGAGCAGTACTTC. Protein: CASSYATPRGYEQYF. The chain is built from TRBV6-5 and TRBJ2-7; maybe TRBD1 (6 bases). CDR1 is MNHEY and CDR2 is SVGAGI in the germline V gene. The V and J ends lost 2 bases and 4 bases respectively, with 15 bases between them. This CDR3 spans 15 amino acids.